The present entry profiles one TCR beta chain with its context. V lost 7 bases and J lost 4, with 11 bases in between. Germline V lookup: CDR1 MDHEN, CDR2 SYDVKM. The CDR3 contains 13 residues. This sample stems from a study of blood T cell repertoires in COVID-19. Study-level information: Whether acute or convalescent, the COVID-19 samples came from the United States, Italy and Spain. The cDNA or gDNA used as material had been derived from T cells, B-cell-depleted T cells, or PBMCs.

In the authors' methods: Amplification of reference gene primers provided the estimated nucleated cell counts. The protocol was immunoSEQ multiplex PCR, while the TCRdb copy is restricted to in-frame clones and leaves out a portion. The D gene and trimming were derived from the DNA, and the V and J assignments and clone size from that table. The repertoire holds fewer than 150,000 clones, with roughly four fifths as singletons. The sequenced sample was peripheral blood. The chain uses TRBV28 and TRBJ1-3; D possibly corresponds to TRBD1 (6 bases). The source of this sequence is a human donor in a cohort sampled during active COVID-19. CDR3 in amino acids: CASTDRKGNTIYF. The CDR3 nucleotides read TGTGCCAGCACTGACAGGAAAGGAAACACCATATATTTT.